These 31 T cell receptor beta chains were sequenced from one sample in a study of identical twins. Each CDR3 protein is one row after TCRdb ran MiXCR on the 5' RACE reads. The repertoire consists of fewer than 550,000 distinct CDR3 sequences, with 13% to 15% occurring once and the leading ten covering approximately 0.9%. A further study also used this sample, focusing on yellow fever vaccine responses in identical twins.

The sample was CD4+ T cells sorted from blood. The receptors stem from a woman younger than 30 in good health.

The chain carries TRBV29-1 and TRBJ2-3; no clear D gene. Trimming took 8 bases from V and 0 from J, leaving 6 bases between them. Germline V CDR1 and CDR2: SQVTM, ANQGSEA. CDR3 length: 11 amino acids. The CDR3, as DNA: TGCAGCACCCTGAGCACAGATACGCAGTATTTT. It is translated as CSTLSTDTQYF.

The CDR3 nucleotides read TGCGCCAGCAGCTTGGCCTCGGAGACAGCTGGAAACACCATATATTTT. Translated, it gives CASSLASETAGNTIYF. The chain employs TRBV5-1 and TRBJ1-3, with D perhaps matching TRBD1 (5 bases). V gave up 0 bases and J gave up 2 bases, with 12 bases separating them. CDR1 SGHRS and CDR2 YFSETQ come from the germline V gene. CDR3 length: 16 residues.

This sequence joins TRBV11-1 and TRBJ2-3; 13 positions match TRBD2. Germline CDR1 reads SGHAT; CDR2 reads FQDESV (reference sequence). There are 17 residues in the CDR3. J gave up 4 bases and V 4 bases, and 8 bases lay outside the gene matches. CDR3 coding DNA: TGTGCCAGCAGCTCCCGACTAGCGGGAGGTAAAGCAGATACGCAGTATTTT. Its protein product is CASSSRLAGGKADTQYF.

The CDR3 nucleotides are TGTGCCAGCAGTGCAGCTACCTCAGGTTCTGGCTACACCTTC. This encodes CASSAATSGSGYTF. The chain combines TRBV12-3 or TRBV12-4 with TRBJ1-2; D is undetermined. CDR3 size: 14 residues. The V and J ends lost 5 bases and 7 bases respectively, with 17 bases between them.

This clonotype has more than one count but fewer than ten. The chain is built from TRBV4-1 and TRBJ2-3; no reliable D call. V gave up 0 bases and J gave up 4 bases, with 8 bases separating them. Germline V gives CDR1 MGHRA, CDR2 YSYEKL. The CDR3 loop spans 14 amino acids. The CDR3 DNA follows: TGCGCCAGCAGCCAAGATGTGCCTCCAGATACGCAGTATTTT. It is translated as CASSQDVPPDTQYF.

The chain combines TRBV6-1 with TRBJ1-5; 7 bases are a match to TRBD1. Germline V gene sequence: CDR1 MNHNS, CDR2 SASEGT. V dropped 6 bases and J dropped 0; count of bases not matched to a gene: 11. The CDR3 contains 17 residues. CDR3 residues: CASRGAGQADSNQPQHF. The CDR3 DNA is TGTGCCAGCAGAGGGGCCGGACAGGCCGATAGCAATCAGCCCCAGCATTTT.

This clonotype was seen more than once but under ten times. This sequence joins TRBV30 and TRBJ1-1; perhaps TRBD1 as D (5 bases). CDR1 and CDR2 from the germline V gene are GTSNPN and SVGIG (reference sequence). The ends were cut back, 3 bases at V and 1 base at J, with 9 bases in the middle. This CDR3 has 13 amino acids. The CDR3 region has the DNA TGTGCCTGGAGAATTGGGGGGAACACTGAAGCTTTCTTT. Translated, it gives CAWRIGGNTEAFF.

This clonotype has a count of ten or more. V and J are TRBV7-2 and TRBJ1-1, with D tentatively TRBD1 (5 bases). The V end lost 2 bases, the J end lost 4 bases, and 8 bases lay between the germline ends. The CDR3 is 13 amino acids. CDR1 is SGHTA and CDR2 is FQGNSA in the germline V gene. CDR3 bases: TGTGCCAGCAGCTTACCAGGGACCACTGAAGCTTTCTTT. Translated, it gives CASSLPGTTEAFF.

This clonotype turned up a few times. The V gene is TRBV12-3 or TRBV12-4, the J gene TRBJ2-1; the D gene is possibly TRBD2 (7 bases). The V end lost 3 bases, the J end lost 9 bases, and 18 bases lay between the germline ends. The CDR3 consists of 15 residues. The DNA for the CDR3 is TGTGCCAGCAGTTTTTTAGCGGAGGGGGGGAGTGAGCAGTTCTTC. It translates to CASSFLAEGGSEQFF.

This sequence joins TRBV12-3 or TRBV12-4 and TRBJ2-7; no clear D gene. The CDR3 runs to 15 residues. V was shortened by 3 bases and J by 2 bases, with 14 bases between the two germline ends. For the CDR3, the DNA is TGTGCCAGCAGTTTCGTGGGAAAGGTTGCCTACGAGCAGTACTTC. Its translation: CASSFVGKVAYEQYF.

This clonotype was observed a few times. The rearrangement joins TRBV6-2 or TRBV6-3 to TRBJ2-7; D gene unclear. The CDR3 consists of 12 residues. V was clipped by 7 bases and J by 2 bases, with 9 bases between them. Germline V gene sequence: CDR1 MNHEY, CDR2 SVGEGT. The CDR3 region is CASIARTYEQYF. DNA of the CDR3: TGTGCCAGCATCGCGAGGACCTACGAGCAGTACTTC.

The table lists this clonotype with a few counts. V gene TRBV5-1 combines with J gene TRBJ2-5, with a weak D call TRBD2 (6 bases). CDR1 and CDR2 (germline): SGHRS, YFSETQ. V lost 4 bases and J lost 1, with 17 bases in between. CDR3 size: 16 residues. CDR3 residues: CASSQRRGASQETQYF. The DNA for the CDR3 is TGCGCCAGCAGCCAAAGGAGGGGCGCGTCCCAAGAGACCCAGTACTTC.

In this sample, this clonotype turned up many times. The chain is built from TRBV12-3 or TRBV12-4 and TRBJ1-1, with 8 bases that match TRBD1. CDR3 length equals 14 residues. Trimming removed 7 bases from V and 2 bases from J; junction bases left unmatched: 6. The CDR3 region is CASTPGQANTEAFF. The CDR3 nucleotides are TGTGCCAGCACCCCGGGACAGGCAAACACTGAAGCTTTCTTT.

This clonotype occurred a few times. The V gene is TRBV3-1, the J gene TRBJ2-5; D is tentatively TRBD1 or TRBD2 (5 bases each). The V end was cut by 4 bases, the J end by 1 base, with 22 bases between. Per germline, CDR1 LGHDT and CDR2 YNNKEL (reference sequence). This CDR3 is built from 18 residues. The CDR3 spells CASSRSPLRGRSQETQYF. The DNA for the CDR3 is TGTGCCAGCAGCCGAAGCCCTCTCCGGGGACGCTCCCAAGAGACCCAGTACTTC.

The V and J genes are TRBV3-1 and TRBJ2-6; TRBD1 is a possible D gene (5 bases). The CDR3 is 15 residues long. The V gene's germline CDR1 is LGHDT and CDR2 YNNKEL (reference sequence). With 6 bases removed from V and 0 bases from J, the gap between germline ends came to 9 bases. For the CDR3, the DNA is TGTGCCAGCAGTGCAGGGTACTCTGGGGCCAACGTCCTGACTTTC. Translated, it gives CASSAGYSGANVLTF.

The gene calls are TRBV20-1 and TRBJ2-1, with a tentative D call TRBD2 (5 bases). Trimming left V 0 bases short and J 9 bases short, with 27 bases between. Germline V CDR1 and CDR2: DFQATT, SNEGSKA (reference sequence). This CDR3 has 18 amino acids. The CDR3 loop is CSARDPLRSGLVAGEQFF. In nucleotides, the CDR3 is TGCAGTGCTAGAGATCCCCTACGGTCGGGGTTAGTCGCGGGTGAGCAGTTCTTC.

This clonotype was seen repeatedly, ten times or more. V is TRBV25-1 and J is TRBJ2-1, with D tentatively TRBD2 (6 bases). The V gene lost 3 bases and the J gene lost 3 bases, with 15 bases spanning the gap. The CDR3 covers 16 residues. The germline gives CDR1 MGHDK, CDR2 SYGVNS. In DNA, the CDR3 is TGTGCCAGCAGTGATCTCTCCAGCGGGCTCTACAATGAGCAGTTCTTC. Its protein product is CASSDLSSGLYNEQFF. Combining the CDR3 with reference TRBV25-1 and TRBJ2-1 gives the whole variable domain EADIYQTPRYLVIGTGKKITLECSQTMGHDKMYWYQQDPGMELHLIHYSYGVNSTEKGDLSSESTVSRIRTEHFPLTLESARPSHTSQYLCASSDLSSGLYNEQFFGPGTRLTVL.

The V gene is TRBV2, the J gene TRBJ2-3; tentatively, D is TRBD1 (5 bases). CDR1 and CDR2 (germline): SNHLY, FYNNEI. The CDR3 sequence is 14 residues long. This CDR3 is CATRWGQGADTQYF. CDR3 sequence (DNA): TGTGCAACCCGATGGGGCCAGGGTGCAGATACGCAGTATTTT.

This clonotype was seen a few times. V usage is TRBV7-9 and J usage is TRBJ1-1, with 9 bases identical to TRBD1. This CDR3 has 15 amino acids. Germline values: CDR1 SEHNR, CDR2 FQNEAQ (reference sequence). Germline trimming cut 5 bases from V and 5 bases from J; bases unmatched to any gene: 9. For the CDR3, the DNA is TGTGCCAGCAGCCAGACGGGACAGGGTGGAACTGAAGCTTTCTTT. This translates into CASSQTGQGGTEAFF.

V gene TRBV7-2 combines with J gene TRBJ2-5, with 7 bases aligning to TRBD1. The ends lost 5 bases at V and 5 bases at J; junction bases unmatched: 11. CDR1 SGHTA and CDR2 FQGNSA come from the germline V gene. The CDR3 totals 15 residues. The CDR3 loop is CASSRDRAVFETQYF. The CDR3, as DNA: TGTGCCAGCAGCCGCGACAGGGCCGTCTTCGAGACCCAGTACTTC.

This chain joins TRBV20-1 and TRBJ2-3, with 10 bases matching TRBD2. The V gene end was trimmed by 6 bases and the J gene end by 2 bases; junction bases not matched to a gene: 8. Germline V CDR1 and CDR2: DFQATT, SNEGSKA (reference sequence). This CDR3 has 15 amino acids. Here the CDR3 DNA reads TGCAGTGCCACAACAGGGACTAGCGTCACAGATACGCAGTATTTT. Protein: CSATTGTSVTDTQYF.

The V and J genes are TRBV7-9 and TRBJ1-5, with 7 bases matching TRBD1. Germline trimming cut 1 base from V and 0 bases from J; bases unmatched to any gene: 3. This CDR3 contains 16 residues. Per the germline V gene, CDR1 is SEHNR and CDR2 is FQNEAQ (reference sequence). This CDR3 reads CASSLDRGYSNQPQHF. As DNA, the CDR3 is TGTGCCAGCAGCTTAGACAGGGGATATAGCAATCAGCCCCAGCATTTT.

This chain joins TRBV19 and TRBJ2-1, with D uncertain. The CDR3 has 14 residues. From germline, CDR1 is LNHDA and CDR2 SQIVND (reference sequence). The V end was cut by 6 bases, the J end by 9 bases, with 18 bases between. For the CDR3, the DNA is TGTGCCAGTAGCCCTTCCCCAGTCATAGGTGAGCAGTTCTTC. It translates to CASSPSPVIGEQFF.

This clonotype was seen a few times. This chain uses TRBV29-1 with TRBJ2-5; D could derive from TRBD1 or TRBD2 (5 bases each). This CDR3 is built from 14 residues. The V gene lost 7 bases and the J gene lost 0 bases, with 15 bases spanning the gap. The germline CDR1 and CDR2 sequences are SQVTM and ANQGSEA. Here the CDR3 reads CSAVPGPHQETQYF. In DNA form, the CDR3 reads TGCAGCGCCGTACCGGGACCCCACCAAGAGACCCAGTACTTC.

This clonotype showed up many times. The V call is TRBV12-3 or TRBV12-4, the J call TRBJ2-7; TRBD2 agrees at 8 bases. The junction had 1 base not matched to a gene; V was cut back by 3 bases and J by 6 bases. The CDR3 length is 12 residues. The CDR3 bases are TGTGCCAGCAGTTTCGCGGGGGGCGAGCAGTACTTC. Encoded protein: CASSFAGGEQYF.

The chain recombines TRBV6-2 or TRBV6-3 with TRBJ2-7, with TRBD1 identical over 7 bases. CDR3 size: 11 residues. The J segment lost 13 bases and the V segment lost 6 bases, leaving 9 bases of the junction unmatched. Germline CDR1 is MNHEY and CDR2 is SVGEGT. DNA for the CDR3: TGTGCCAGCAGCCCCGGACAGGCTTACTACTTC. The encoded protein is CASSPGQAYYF.

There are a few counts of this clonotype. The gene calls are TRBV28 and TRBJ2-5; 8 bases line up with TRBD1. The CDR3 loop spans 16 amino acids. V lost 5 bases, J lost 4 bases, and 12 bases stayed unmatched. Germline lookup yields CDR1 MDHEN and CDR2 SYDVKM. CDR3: CASSGLGQGIGETQYF. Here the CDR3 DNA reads TGTGCCAGCAGTGGGCTAGGACAGGGAATTGGAGAGACCCAGTACTTC.

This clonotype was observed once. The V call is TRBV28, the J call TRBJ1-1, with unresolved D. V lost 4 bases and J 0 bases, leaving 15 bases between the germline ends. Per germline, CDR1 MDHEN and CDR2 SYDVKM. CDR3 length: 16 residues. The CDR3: CASSSGEVWVNTEAFF. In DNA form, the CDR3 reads TGTGCCAGCAGTTCCGGGGAGGTTTGGGTGAACACTGAAGCTTTCTTT.

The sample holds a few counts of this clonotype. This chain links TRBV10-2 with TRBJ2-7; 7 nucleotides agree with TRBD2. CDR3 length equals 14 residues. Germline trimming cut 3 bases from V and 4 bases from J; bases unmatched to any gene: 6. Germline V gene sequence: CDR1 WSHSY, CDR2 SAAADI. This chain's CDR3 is CASSEPGRQYEQYF. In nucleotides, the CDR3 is TGCGCCAGCAGTGAACCCGGGAGGCAGTACGAGCAGTACTTC.

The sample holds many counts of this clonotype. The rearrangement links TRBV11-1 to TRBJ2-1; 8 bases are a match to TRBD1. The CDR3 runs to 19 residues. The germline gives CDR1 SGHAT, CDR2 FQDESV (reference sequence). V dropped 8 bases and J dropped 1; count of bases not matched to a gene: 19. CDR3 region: CASLGISRTGGQSYNEQFF. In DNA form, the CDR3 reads TGTGCCAGCTTGGGTATCTCCCGAACAGGGGGTCAATCCTACAATGAGCAGTTCTTC. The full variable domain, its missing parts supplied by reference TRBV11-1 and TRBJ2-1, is EAEVAQSPRYKITEKSQAVAFWCDPISGHATLYWYRQILGQGPELLVQFQDESVVDDSQLPKDRFSAERLKGVDSTLKIQPAELGDSAMYLCASLGISRTGGQSYNEQFFGPGTRLTVL.

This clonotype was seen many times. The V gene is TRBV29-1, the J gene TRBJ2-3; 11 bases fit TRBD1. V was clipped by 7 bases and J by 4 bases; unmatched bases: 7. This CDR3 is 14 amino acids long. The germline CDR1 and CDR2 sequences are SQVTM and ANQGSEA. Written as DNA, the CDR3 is TGCAGCGCGTTAGGACAGGGGGCCCCAGATACGCAGTATTTT. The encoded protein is CSALGQGAPDTQYF.